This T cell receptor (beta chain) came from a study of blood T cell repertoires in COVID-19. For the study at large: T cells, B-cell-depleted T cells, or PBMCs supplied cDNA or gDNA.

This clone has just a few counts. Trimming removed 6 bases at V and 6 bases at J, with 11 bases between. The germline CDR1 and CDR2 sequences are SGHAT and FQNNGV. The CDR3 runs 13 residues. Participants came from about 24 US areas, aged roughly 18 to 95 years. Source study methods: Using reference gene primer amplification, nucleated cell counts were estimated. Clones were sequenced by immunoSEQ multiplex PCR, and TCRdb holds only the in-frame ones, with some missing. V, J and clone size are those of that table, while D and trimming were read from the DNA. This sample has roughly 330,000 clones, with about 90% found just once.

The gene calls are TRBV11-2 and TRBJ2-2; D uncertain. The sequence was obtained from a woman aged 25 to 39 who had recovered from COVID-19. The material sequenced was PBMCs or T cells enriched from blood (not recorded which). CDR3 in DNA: TGTGCCAGCAGGGCTCTGCGGTCCGGGGAGCTGTTTTTT. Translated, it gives CASRALRSGELFF.